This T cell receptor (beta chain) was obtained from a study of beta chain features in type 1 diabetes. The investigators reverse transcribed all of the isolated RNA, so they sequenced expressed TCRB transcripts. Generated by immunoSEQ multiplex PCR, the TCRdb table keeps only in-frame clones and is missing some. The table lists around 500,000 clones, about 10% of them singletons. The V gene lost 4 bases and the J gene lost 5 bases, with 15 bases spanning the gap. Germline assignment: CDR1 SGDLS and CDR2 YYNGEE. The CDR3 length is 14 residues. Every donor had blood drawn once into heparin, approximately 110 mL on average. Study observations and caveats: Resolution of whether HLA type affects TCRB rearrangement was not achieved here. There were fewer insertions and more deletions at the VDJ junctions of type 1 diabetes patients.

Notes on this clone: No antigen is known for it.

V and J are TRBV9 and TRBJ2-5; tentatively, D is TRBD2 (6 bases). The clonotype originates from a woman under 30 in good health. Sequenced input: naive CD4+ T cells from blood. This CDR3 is CASSPTTSSETQYF. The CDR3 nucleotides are TGTGCCAGCAGCCCCACGACTAGTTCGGAGACCCAGTACTTC.